These 10 T cell receptor beta chains share one sample of origin, sequenced in a study of CD8+CD57+ T cells in acquired aplastic anemia. The authors sequenced patients whose flow cytometry had shown CD8+CD57+ cell expansion. Genomic DNA, serving as template, underwent TCR beta VDJ and CDR3 profiling. TCRdb ran MiXCR on the reads and lists one entry per CDR3 protein. The sample yields approximately 190,000 distinct CDR3 sequences, around half seen once. Sequencing was done on a sample of sorted CD4+, CD8+, or CD8+CD57+ T cells (not recorded which) from PBMCs. Receptor source: a human donor with aplastic anemia.

This sequence joins TRBV20-1 and TRBJ2-1; TRBD2 aligns across 9 bases. Per germline, CDR1 DFQATT and CDR2 SNEGSKA (reference sequence). Trimming took 6 bases from V and 4 from J; bases not matched to a gene: 13. The CDR3 runs 16 residues. The CDR3 DNA is TGCAGTGCCACGGTTGCTAGCGGGACCCATTACAATGAGCAGTTCTTC. Its protein is CSATVASGTHYNEQFF.

The chain uses TRBV25-1 and TRBJ2-3; D gene ambiguous. V lost 3 bases to trimming and J lost 1 base, with 11 bases between them. Germline V gives CDR1 MGHDK, CDR2 SYGVNS. The CDR3 is 15 amino acids. The CDR3 loop reads CASSEPNVGTDTQYF. The DNA of the CDR3 is TGTGCCAGCAGTGAGCCGAACGTGGGCACAGATACGCAGTATTTT. Full variable domain (rest looked up from reference TRBV25-1 and TRBJ2-3): EADIYQTPRYLVIGTGKKITLECSQTMGHDKMYWYQQDPGMELHLIHYSYGVNSTEKGDLSSESTVSRIRTEHFPLTLESARPSHTSQYLCASSEPNVGTDTQYFGPGTRLTVL.

The sample holds many counts of this clonotype. The gene calls are TRBV20-1 and TRBJ2-7, with a tentative D call TRBD1 (6 bases). The CDR3 extends over 15 amino acids. Trimming pared 0 bases from V and 3 bases from J, leaving 15 bases between. Germline V gene lookup returns CDR1 DFQATT and CDR2 SNEGSKA (reference sequence). The CDR3 DNA reads as TGCAGTGCTAGAGATGAAGACAGGATAAACTACGAGCAGTACTTC. Translating it yields CSARDEDRINYEQYF.

In this sample, this clonotype turned up many times. The gene calls are TRBV7-2 and TRBJ2-1, with D hard to call. V was shortened by 2 bases and J by 3 bases, with 8 bases between the two germline ends. The germline V gene encodes CDR1 SGHTA and CDR2 FQGNSA. The CDR3 consists of 14 residues. The CDR3 is CASSLRLNYNEQFF. Written as DNA, the CDR3 is TGTGCCAGCAGCTTAAGACTTAACTACAATGAGCAGTTCTTC.

This sequence joins TRBV10-3 and TRBJ2-7; perhaps TRBD2 as D (7 bases). The germline V gene encodes CDR1 ENHRY and CDR2 SYGVKD. Trimming took 3 bases from V and 0 from J, leaving 9 bases between them. The CDR3 runs to 14 residues. CDR3 DNA: TGTGCCATCAGTGATGGGGGGGCCTCCTACGAGCAGTACTTC. Translating it yields CAISDGGASYEQYF.

This chain uses TRBV24-1 with TRBJ2-1, with 8 bases lining up with TRBD2. CDR3 length: 16 residues. The V gene end was trimmed by 9 bases and the J gene end by 6 bases; junction bases not matched to a gene: 15. Germline V gene lookup returns CDR1 KGHDR and CDR2 SFDVKD. CDR3 region: CATHAGGEGFGNEQFF. As DNA, the CDR3 is TGTGCCACCCACGCGGGGGGCGAGGGTTTCGGCAATGAGCAGTTCTTC.

This clonotype has just one count. V gene TRBV20-1 combines with J gene TRBJ2-1, with 9 bases matching TRBD2. CDR3 length: 14 residues. Germline V gene data show CDR1 as DFQATT and CDR2 as SNEGSKA (reference sequence). The trim removed 2 bases at V and 7 bases at J, leaving 6 bases unmatched. In DNA, the CDR3 is TGCAGTGCTAGAAAGCGGGGGGCCAGGAATGAGCAGTTCTTC. It encodes CSARKRGARNEQFF.

The rearrangement uses TRBV7-2 and TRBJ2-7, with unresolved D. From germline, CDR1 is SGHTA and CDR2 FQGNSA. The CDR3 sequence is 12 residues long. V was cut by 8 bases and J by 2 bases, with 10 bases left in between. CDR3 sequence (DNA): TGTGCCAGCGGCGCTCCCCCCTACGAGCAGTACTTC. Translation gives CASGAPPYEQYF. Based on the CDR3 plus reference TRBV7-2 and TRBJ2-7, the full variable domain is GAGVSQSPSNKVTEKGKDVELRCDPISGHTALYWYRQSLGQGLEFLIYFQGNSAPDKSGLPSDRFSAERTGGSVSTLTIQRTQQEDSAVYLCASGAPPYEQYFGPGTRLTVT.

This clonotype was detected a few times. A much larger clone differs from this one at a single base, so this may be a read error. The rearrangement links TRBV19 to TRBJ1-1; possible D gene TRBD1, 5 bases. The CDR3 covers 14 residues. Looked up from germline, CDR1 is LNHDA and CDR2 is SQIVND (reference sequence). V gave up 11 bases and J gave up 4 bases, with 20 bases separating them. Here the CDR3 DNA reads TGTGCCGGCCGCCTCCTGGGGGTGGGCACTGAAGCTTTCTTT. As protein: CAGRLLGVGTEAFF.

The rearrangement uses TRBV6-4 and TRBJ1-2; TRBD1 matches 7 bases. Germline lookup yields CDR1 MRHNA and CDR2 SNTAGT. This CDR3 region has 13 residues. J was trimmed by 8 bases and V by 2 bases; bases with no gene match: 5. CDR3: CASSDEGAGGYTF. In DNA, the CDR3 is TGTGCCAGCAGTGACGAGGGGGCCGGCGGCTACACCTTC.